The 29 T cell receptor beta chains reported below all come from one sample, sequenced in a study of identical twins. TCRdb reanalysed the 5' RACE reads using MiXCR and keeps one entry per CDR3 protein. The top ten clones hold 1.9% of a sample with 210,000 or so distinct CDR3 sequences, 7.5% of them seen once. The same data also contributed to another study, on yellow fever vaccine responses in identical twins.

The sequenced material came from memory (CD45RO+) T cells sorted from blood. These receptors were taken from a woman between 18 and 29 years old in good health.

The V and J genes are TRBV5-5 and TRBJ1-5; D not certain. CDR3 length equals 15 residues. The germline V and J ends were trimmed by 0 bases and 3 bases, with 10 bases remaining between them. From germline, CDR1 is SGHKS and CDR2 YYEKEE (reference sequence). The CDR3 loop reads CASSLAAADNQPQHF. CDR3 sequence (DNA): TGTGCCAGCAGCTTGGCGGCAGCAGACAATCAGCCCCAGCATTTT.

V gene TRBV7-9 combines with J gene TRBJ2-7; D perhaps matches TRBD2 (5 bases). Germline-derived CDR1 and CDR2 are SEHNR and FQNEAQ (reference sequence). The CDR3 contains 15 residues. The V end was cut by 5 bases, the J end by 4 bases, with 18 bases between. CDR3 nucleotide sequence: TGTGCCAGCAGCACTCTCAGCACGGGGAGATACGAGCAGTACTTC. Residues: CASSTLSTGRYEQYF.

This chain joins TRBV3-1 and TRBJ2-7, with 7 nucleotides matching TRBD2. V lost 1 base to trimming and J lost 2 bases; unmatched junction nucleotides: 5. The CDR3 runs 15 residues. Germline V gene lookup returns CDR1 LGHDT and CDR2 YNNKEL (reference sequence). The CDR3 reads CASSQVPSGTYEQYF. CDR3 coding DNA: TGTGCCAGCAGCCAAGTACCTAGCGGAACCTACGAGCAGTACTTC.

The chain combines TRBV6-5 with TRBJ2-5; TRBD2 is a possible D gene (6 bases). The CDR3 sequence is 16 residues long. The V end was cut by 2 bases, the J end by 9 bases, with 22 bases between. The germline gives CDR1 MNHEY, CDR2 SVGAGI. The CDR3 reads CASSYRGTTTSGAQYF. CDR3 sequence (DNA): TGTGCCAGCAGTTACCGGGGGACGACTACATCCGGGGCCCAGTACTTC.

V is TRBV7-9 and J is TRBJ2-1; D ambiguous. The germline V and J ends were trimmed by 5 bases and 8 bases, with 10 bases remaining between them. Germline CDR1 SEHNR, CDR2 FQNEAQ (reference sequence). The CDR3 totals 12 residues. The CDR3 DNA reads as TGTGCCAGCAGCCTAATTTTAGATGAGCAGTTCTTC. Translating gives CASSLILDEQFF.

This clonotype was seen many times. J is TRBJ2-1 and V is TRBV5-6, with 9 bases lining up with TRBD2. After removal of 4 bases from V and 4 bases from J, the junction contained 18 bases not matched to a gene. This CDR3 has 19 residues. Germline CDR1 and CDR2: SGHDT and YYEEEE. In nucleotides, the CDR3 is TGTGCCAGCAGCCTCCCAGAGGGACGCCTAGCGGGGTATTACAATGAGCAGTTCTTC. Translation: CASSLPEGRLAGYYNEQFF. The whole variable domain, filled in from reference TRBV5-6 and TRBJ2-1, reads DAGVTQSPTHLIKTRGQQVTLRCSPKSGHDTVSWYQQALGQGPQFIFQYYEEEERQRGNFPDRFSGHQFPNYSSELNVNALLLGDSALYLCASSLPEGRLAGYYNEQFFGPGTRLTVL.

This clonotype was picked up a small number of times. CDR3 amino acids: CSADLGTGELFF. As DNA, the CDR3 is TGCAGTGCTGACTTAGGGACCGGGGAGCTGTTTTTT. The gene calls are TRBV20-1 and TRBJ2-2; unclear D gene. The CDR3 covers 12 residues. The germline V gene has CDR1 DFQATT and CDR2 SNEGSKA (reference sequence). V shed 5 bases and J shed 5 bases, with 9 bases lying between them.

Many counts were recorded for this clonotype. The V and J genes are TRBV5-6 and TRBJ1-1; weak D call: TRBD1 (5 bases). Germline-derived CDR1 and CDR2 are SGHDT and YYEEEE. The length of the CDR3 is 16 residues. Trimming cost V 4 bases and J 1 base, with 17 bases left between them. CDR3 sequence reads: CASSRLPKGRNTEAFF. The CDR3 coding sequence is TGTGCCAGCAGCCGACTCCCAAAGGGACGGAACACTGAAGCTTTCTTT.

This clonotype was seen at least ten times. J is TRBJ2-7 and V is TRBV2; no firm D call. Trimming took 3 bases from V and 3 from J, leaving 6 bases between them. This CDR3 comprises 12 residues. CDR1 and CDR2 (germline): SNHLY, FYNNEI. The CDR3 DNA reads TGTGCCAGCAGTGAGTTAATCTACGAGCAGTACTTC. Protein sequence: CASSELIYEQYF.

This clonotype has only a few counts. The rearrangement uses TRBV4-1 and TRBJ1-1, with D hard to call. V was clipped by 0 bases and J by 5 bases, with 13 bases between them. This CDR3 contains 15 residues. Per germline, CDR1 MGHRA and CDR2 YSYEKL. CDR3: CASSQEAGRDTEAFF. CDR3 sequence (DNA): TGCGCCAGCAGCCAAGAAGCGGGGAGAGATACTGAAGCTTTCTTT.

The rearrangement links TRBV5-4 to TRBJ2-5; the D gene is possibly TRBD1 (5 bases). Deletions cut 5 bases from V and 3 bases from J, with 11 bases between. Per the germline V gene, CDR1 is SGHNT and CDR2 is YYREEE (reference sequence). The CDR3 consists of 13 residues. The chain's CDR3 is CASRGQGEETQYF. The DNA of the CDR3 is TGTGCCAGCAGGGGGCAGGGTGAAGAGACCCAGTACTTC.

This rearrangement joins TRBV4-3 to TRBJ1-2; the D gene is possibly TRBD1 (5 bases). CDR3 length: 15 amino acids. CDR1 is LGHNA, CDR2 YSLEER, per germline. Trimming shortened V by 0 bases and J by 4 bases, and 12 bases separated the two germline ends. The CDR3 bases are TGCGCCAGCAGCCAAGATGGGGGGGGGACCTATGGCTACACCTTC. Residues: CASSQDGGGTYGYTF.

This clonotype occurred many times. The chain links TRBV29-1 to TRBJ1-1, with D possibly TRBD1 on 6 matching bases. Germline V gene data show CDR1 as SQVTM and CDR2 as ANQGSEA. Trimming took 4 bases from V and 6 from J, leaving 15 bases between them. This CDR3 has 13 amino acids. The CDR3 DNA reads as TGCAGCGTTGTGAGGGACACCGCTCCTGAAGCTTTCTTT. This sequence encodes CSVVRDTAPEAFF.

This rearrangement joins TRBV6-2 or TRBV6-3 to TRBJ2-7; 11 bases map to TRBD2. This CDR3 region has 14 residues. CDR1 is MNHEY, CDR2 SVGEGT, per germline. V lost 8 bases and J lost 2; bases outside the gene matches: 5. The CDR3 DNA is TGTGCCAGCGCAAGACTAGCGGGGACCTACGAGCAGTACTTC. It is translated as CASARLAGTYEQYF.

There are a few counts of this clonotype. The chain employs TRBV9 and TRBJ1-1; 7 bases are a match to TRBD1. The CDR3 is 16 amino acids. Germline CDR1 reads SGDLS; CDR2 reads YYNGEE. The V segment lost 3 bases and the J segment 0 bases; nucleotides outside the gene matches: 8. In DNA, the CDR3 is TGTGCCAGCAGCGGCCGGGACAGAATCATGAACACTGAAGCTTTCTTT. It encodes CASSGRDRIMNTEAFF.

The chain is built from TRBV7-9 and TRBJ2-7, with D uncertain. This CDR3 is built from 12 residues. V shed 6 bases and J shed 4 bases, with 10 bases lying between them. Germline lookup yields CDR1 SEHNR and CDR2 FQNEAQ (reference sequence). CDR3 in DNA: TGTGCCAGCAGTAGTGACGATTACGAGCAGTACTTC. It translates to CASSSDDYEQYF.

This clonotype was observed a few times. V usage is TRBV10-3 and J usage is TRBJ2-1, with TRBD2 as a possible D gene (6 bases). This CDR3 spans 14 amino acids. Trimming shortened V by 10 bases and J by 4 bases, and 17 bases separated the two germline ends. Germline CDR1 reads ENHRY; CDR2 reads SYGVKD. The CDR3 sequence is CATKMGEEYNEQFF. CDR3 bases: TGTGCCACCAAGATGGGGGAGGAGTACAATGAGCAGTTCTTC.

This clonotype was observed a handful of times. The rearrangement joins TRBV5-6 to TRBJ2-6; 12 nucleotides match TRBD1. The CDR3 has 19 amino acids. Trimming cost V 2 bases and J 0 bases; bases outside gene matches: 6. CDR1 and CDR2 (germline): SGHDT, YYEEEE. The CDR3 region is CASSLGGTGGASGANVLTF. CDR3 sequence (DNA): TGTGCCAGCAGCTTAGGGGGGACAGGGGGCGCCTCTGGGGCCAACGTCCTGACTTTC.

In its sample, this clonotype was seen many times. This chain joins TRBV25-1 and TRBJ2-3, with a weak D call TRBD2 (5 bases). The CDR3 covers 19 residues. In germline, CDR1 is MGHDK, CDR2 SYGVNS. V was cut by 4 bases and J by 1 base, with 24 bases left in between. CDR3 coding DNA: TGTGCCAGCAGTGGTCGGGGATCCGGGCCCCGACGGGGCACAGATACGCAGTATTTT. As protein: CASSGRGSGPRRGTDTQYF.

This clonotype was seen more than once but under ten times. The chain recombines TRBV6-1 with TRBJ1-5, with TRBD1 identical over 7 bases. The junction had 8 bases not matched to a gene; V was cut back by 6 bases and J by 6 bases. The CDR3 runs 14 residues. The germline gives CDR1 MNHNS, CDR2 SASEGT. In DNA, the CDR3 is TGTGCCAGCAGGGGTGCAGGGGGAGTTCAGCCCCAGCATTTT. It yields the protein CASRGAGGVQPQHF.

Many counts were recorded for this clonotype. V is TRBV29-1 and J is TRBJ2-6; perhaps TRBD1 as D (5 bases). Germline lookup yields CDR1 SQVTM and CDR2 ANQGSEA. The CDR3 has 14 amino acids. V lost 4 bases and J lost 2, with 9 bases in between. CDR3 amino acids: CSVGQGAGANVLTF. As DNA, the CDR3 is TGCAGCGTTGGTCAGGGCGCTGGGGCCAACGTCCTGACTTTC.

This clonotype was counted between two and nine times. Sequence at one end of the junction differs from germline and may be a read error. V usage is TRBV7-2 and J usage is TRBJ2-1, with D perhaps TRBD2 (6 bases). The germline gives CDR1 SGHTA, CDR2 FQGNSA. This CDR3 has 12 amino acids. Here the CDR3 reads CASSPSGRYRDF. DNA of the CDR3: TGTGCCAGCAGCCCATCGGGGAGGTATAGGGATTTC.

This clonotype was recorded a few times. The CDR3 here is CASSYSTGKGGTKLAKNIQYF. The CDR3 nucleotides are TGTGCCAGCAGTTACTCGACCGGAAAAGGGGGGACTAAACTAGCCAAAAACATTCAGTACTTC. The chain joins TRBV6-2 or TRBV6-3 to TRBJ2-4, with D tentatively TRBD2 (7 bases). CDR1 MNHEY and CDR2 SVGEGT come from the germline V gene. The CDR3 runs 21 residues. Trimming shortened V by 0 bases and J by 0 bases, and 24 bases separated the two germline ends.

The rearrangement joins TRBV12-3 or TRBV12-4 to TRBJ1-1, with D possibly TRBD1 on 5 matching bases. The CDR3 is 12 amino acids. Trimming took 9 bases from V and 10 from J, leaving 18 bases between them. The DNA of the CDR3 is TGTGCCAGTCGCGTTGGGGCAGCTAGAGCTTTCTTT. Protein product: CASRVGAARAFF.

This chain connects TRBV6-1 to TRBJ2-4, with unresolved D. V shed 1 base and J shed 1 base, with 11 bases lying between them. Germline V CDR1 and CDR2: MNHNS, SASEGT. The length of the CDR3 is 16 residues. The CDR3 sequence: CASSEEPRGAKNIQYF. CDR3 DNA sequence: TGTGCCAGCAGTGAAGAGCCCCGTGGCGCCAAAAACATTCAGTACTTC.

The chain employs TRBV5-6 and TRBJ1-1; 9 bases line up with TRBD1. This CDR3 contains 15 residues. V was clipped by 4 bases and J by 4 bases; unmatched bases: 8. The germline V gene has CDR1 SGHDT and CDR2 YYEEEE. CDR3 protein: CASSIPGTGSTEAFF. Written as DNA, the CDR3 is TGTGCCAGCAGCATCCCCGGGACAGGGTCCACTGAAGCTTTCTTT.

This clonotype was detected ten times or more. The chain uses TRBV7-2 and TRBJ2-5; D might be TRBD1 (5 bases). CDR3 length: 14 amino acids. The V gene's germline CDR1 is SGHTA and CDR2 FQGNSA. Deletions cut 5 bases from V and 2 bases from J, with 12 bases between. CDR3 loop: CASSPPTVQETQYF. CDR3 nucleotides: TGTGCCAGCAGCCCCCCGACAGTACAAGAGACCCAGTACTTC. Looking up the rest from reference TRBV7-2 and TRBJ2-5 gives the full variable domain: GAGVSQSPSNKVTEKGKDVELRCDPISGHTALYWYRQSLGQGLEFLIYFQGNSAPDKSGLPSDRFSAERTGGSVSTLTIQRTQQEDSAVYLCASSPPTVQETQYFGPGTRLLVL.

This clonotype was recorded many times. The chain couples TRBV7-2 to TRBJ1-1, with D perhaps TRBD1 (5 bases). The CDR3 extends over 16 amino acids. V was pared by 4 bases and J by 3 bases, with 18 bases between. Germline CDR1 and CDR2: SGHTA and FQGNSA. In DNA form, the CDR3 reads TGTGCCAGCAGCTCGAGGCAGGACAAATCCTACACTGAAGCTTTCTTT. Its translation: CASSSRQDKSYTEAFF.

The chain is built from TRBV28 and TRBJ2-1; TRBD2 might be the D (6 bases). Trimming removed 3 bases at V and 3 bases at J, with 12 bases between. The germline V gene encodes CDR1 MDHEN and CDR2 SYDVKM. The CDR3 contains 15 residues. The CDR3 region has the DNA TGTGCCAGCAGTTTTTCAGCGGGCAACTACAATGAGCAGTTCTTC. Its protein product is CASSFSAGNYNEQFF. The full variable domain, its missing parts supplied by reference TRBV28 and TRBJ2-1, is DVKVTQSSRYLVKRTGEKVFLECVQDMDHENMFWYRQDPGLGLRLIYFSYDVKMKEKGDIPEGYSVSREKKERFSLILESASTNQTSMYLCASSFSAGNYNEQFFGPGTRLTVL.